This is a list of T cell receptor beta chains from one sample in a study of post-analysis software for immune sequencing data. TCRdb independently ran MiXCR on the PCR reads; one entry per CDR3 protein. This table holds 750,000 to 950,000 distinct CDR3 sequences, about 53% found once. The sequencing input was blood. The receptors were sampled from a girl aged 5 to 17 with multiple sclerosis. Both conserved end residues are part of each CDR3. The D gene is left open where the match is weak. Part of the rows lack a size; the others show once, few, many or a class for expanded clones.

v_call	j_call	clone_size	d_call	cdr3_nt	cdr3_aa
TRBV20-1	TRBJ2-1	few	TRBD1	TGCAGTGCTATCGACAGGGGGCAGATTCTGTTCTTC	CSAIDRGQILFF
TRBV7-6	TRBJ2-1	.	.	TGTGCCAGCAGCCGAGCGCAATCCTACAATGAGCAGTTCTTC	CASSRAQSYNEQFF
TRBV29-1	TRBJ2-7	few	.	TGCAGCGTCCTCTGGAGCGGCCACGAGCAGTACTTC	CSVLWSGHEQYF
TRBV20-1	TRBJ1-6	few	.	TGCAGTGCTAGACCGGTGTTACGATCACCCCTCCACTTT	CSARPVLRSPLHF
TRBV10-3	TRBJ2-7	few	.	TGTGCCATCAGTGCCGGGGTAGGGCAGTACTTC	CAISAGVGQYF
TRBV25-1	TRBJ2-5	.	.	TGTGCCAGCAGTGAATACAGGAGGGAGACCCAGTACTTC	CASSEYRRETQYF
TRBV12-3/TRBV12-4	TRBJ2-5	.	.	TGTGCCAGCAGTTTCCCAGGGAGATTAAAGACCCAGTACTTC	CASSFPGRLKTQYF
TRBV20-1	TRBJ2-1	.	TRBD1	TGCAGTGCTAAGTTGGGACAGGGAACATCAATGGAGCAGTTCTTC	CSAKLGQGTSMEQFF
TRBV2	TRBJ1-2	few	.	TGTGCCAGCAGTGAAGCCCGTCCAGCTAACTATGGCTACACCTTC	CASSEARPANYGYTF
TRBV20-1	TRBJ2-3	.	TRBD2	TGCAGTGCTAGGGATAGCGGGAGAAGGACAGATACGCAGTATTTT	CSARDSGRRTDTQYF